These T cell receptor beta chains were read from a single sample in a study of CD8 T cells in ankylosing spondylitis. From the 5' RACE reads, TCRdb called clonotypes with MiXCR, one entry per CDR3 protein. The repertoire has some 87,000 distinct CDR3 sequences, about 27% of them found once; the top ten carry around three fifths. Sequencing was carried out using blood, either unsorted or a sorted T cell fraction (not recorded which). Source of these receptors: a male donor with ankylosing spondylitis or in good health (not recorded which). CDR3s include the opening cysteine and the closing phenylalanine or tryptophan. The D gene is left open where the match is weak.

j_call | d_call | v_call | cdr3_aa
TRBJ2-7 | TRBD2 | TRBV12-3/TRBV12-4 | CASSVRDYTYEQYF
TRBJ2-1 | TRBD2 | TRBV5-6 | CASSFGLAREFF
TRBJ1-2 | . | TRBV18 | CASSPSGRNSGYTF
TRBJ2-1 | . | TRBV7-2 | CASSPSGEQFF
TRBJ2-1 | . | TRBV9 | CASSQTGDPLNEQFF
TRBJ2-1 | TRBD2 | TRBV29-1 | CSYMTSTVYKYNEQFF
TRBJ2-3 | . | TRBV27 | CASSYSGPLKSTQYF
TRBJ1-1 | . | TRBV7-9 | CASNEWGLNTEAFF
TRBJ2-1 | . | TRBV6-1 | CASSTGKSSYNEQFF
TRBJ1-2 | . | TRBV6-1 | CASKDTSEEGYTF
TRBJ2-2 | TRBD2 | TRBV7-6 | CASIPGGLGTGELFF
TRBJ2-3 | TRBD1 | TRBV5-1 | CASSLGQGADTQYF
TRBJ1-2 | TRBD1 | TRBV4-2 | CASSQAITGGPFRASYGYTF
TRBJ2-1 | . | TRBV10-3 | CAIRAAQPGVNEQFF
TRBJ2-5 | TRBD1 | TRBV20-1 | CSALGQGAGQETQYF